This TCR beta chain was profiled in a study of metastatic and nonmetastatic thyroid tumors. Study overall: It was across blood and tumor or nodule tissue from malignant and benign thyroid patients that repertoires were compared.

Note on this clone: Antigen unknown.

Study-wide results and caveats: According to reports, the diversity of TCR beta was significantly higher in malignant thyroid tumors than in benign nodules, and this held in both blood and tumor samples.

Not a single patient had been given any form of treatment at any point before undergoing thyroid surgery. In the source study's methods: Across clinicopathological groups, CDR3 differences served as the basis for building a distant-metastasis classifier for papillary thyroid cancer. MiXCR reprocessed the PCR reads for TCRdb. Clone size and V and J calls follow TCRdb, not the original study. The data contain tens of thousands of clones, 20% to 25% of them singletons. Germline V gives CDR1 SGHRS, CDR2 YFSETQ. Trimming cost V 3 bases and J 3 bases, with 9 bases left between them. The CDR3 runs to 13 residues.

Sequencing used blood. This clonotype originated in a male donor with papillary thyroid cancer or a benign thyroid nodule (not recorded which). Some clones in this sample may be carry-over from other donors' samples. The chain recombines TRBV5-1 with TRBJ1-2; D call uncertain. The CDR3 DNA reads as TGCGCCAGCAGCTCCCAGGATTACTATGGCTACACCTTC. It yields the protein CASSSQDYYGYTF.